The 4 T cell receptor beta chains below were found in one sample sequenced in a study of blood T cell repertoires in COVID-19. Libraries were prepared by immunoSEQ multiplex PCR; TCRdb keeps only in-frame clonotypes and omits some of them. The sample has about 210,000 clones, 84% seen once. Sequencing used PBMCs or T cells enriched from blood (not recorded which). Receptors originate from a young woman who had been exposed to COVID-19.

This sequence joins TRBV19 and TRBJ1-5, with 10 bases aligning to TRBD1. This CDR3 contains 16 residues. The V segment lost 4 bases and the J segment 5 bases; nucleotides outside the gene matches: 8. CDR1 is LNHDA, CDR2 SQIVND, per germline (reference sequence). The CDR3 region has the DNA TGTGCCAGTAGTAAAATCCGGGACAGGGGCGATCAGCCCCAGCATTTT. Its translation: CASSKIRDRGDQPQHF.

The chain couples TRBV7-9 to TRBJ2-2; 10 bases agree with TRBD2. The V segment lost 3 bases and the J segment 2 bases; nucleotides outside the gene matches: 3. CDR3 length equals 16 residues. CDR1 and CDR2 (germline): SEHNR, FQNEAQ (reference sequence). The CDR3 DNA reads as TGTGCCAGCAGCTTGTTAGCGGGGGGAAACACCGGGGAGCTGTTTTTT. Translation: CASSLLAGGNTGELFF.

The chain employs TRBV9 and TRBJ1-1; D is uncertain. The CDR3 sequence is 16 residues long. Germline CDR1 reads SGDLS; CDR2 reads YYNGEE. V lost 4 bases and J lost 2, with 18 bases in between. The chain's CDR3 is CASSPSRELLNTEAFF. For the CDR3, the DNA is TGTGCCAGCAGCCCATCACGAGAACTTCTTAACACTGAAGCTTTCTTT.

This clone is a singleton in its sample. The rearrangement links TRBV6-2 or TRBV6-3 to TRBJ2-7, with D unresolved. CDR1 is MNHEY, CDR2 SVGEGT, per germline. V was cut by 2 bases and J by 3 bases, with 11 bases left in between. This CDR3 is built from 14 residues. CDR3 sequence (DNA): TGTGCCAGCAGTTACGCCCTCACTCTCTACGAGCAGTACTTC. Protein sequence: CASSYALTLYEQYF.